The next 3 T cell receptor beta chains were all read from a single sample in a study of shared clonotypes between healthy human individuals (dated by TCRdb to about 2020). The method behind the library was the immunoSEQ multiplex PCR assay. TCRdb stores this immuneACCESS table with in-frame sequences only. Part of the clones is absent; in the studies checked, under half of the shortfall reflects unresolved V genes, and no reason is known for the rest. This sample holds millions of clones; around 90% were observed only once. Clones ranked in the top ten supply 0.14% of the sample. Sequencing was performed on naive CD4+ T cells sorted from blood. What the cell subset or site label conveys for this sample: CD45RA+ positively selected. Receptor source: a man aged 18 to 29 in good health.

V and J are TRBV18 and TRBJ2-5, with D possibly being TRBD2 (5 bases). Deletions cut 2 bases from V and 4 bases from J, with 11 bases between. Germline CDR1 is KGHSH and CDR2 is LQKENI. The CDR3 extends over 14 amino acids. CDR3 protein: CASSPAKSGETQYF. CDR3 in DNA: TGTGCCAGCTCACCAGCGAAGAGCGGAGAGACCCAGTACTTC.

The rearrangement links TRBV9 to TRBJ1-2; 7 nucleotides line up with TRBD1. Germline CDR1 is SGDLS and CDR2 is YYNGEE. The CDR3 sequence is 18 residues long. V shed 0 bases, J shed 6 bases, and the junction held 17 bases outside the gene matches. CDR3 in amino acids: CASSVEGTGDAWENGYTF. The CDR3 bases are TGTGCCAGCAGCGTAGAGGGAACAGGGGACGCCTGGGAGAATGGCTACACCTTC.

V usage is TRBV11-3 and J usage is TRBJ2-2, with 11 bases matching TRBD2. V lost 5 bases, J lost 6 bases, and 8 bases stayed unmatched. In germline, CDR1 is SGHNT, CDR2 YENEEA. The CDR3 has 16 amino acids. CDR3 residues: CASSGSSGRFAGELFF. As DNA, the CDR3 is TGTGCCAGCAGCGGATCTAGCGGGAGGTTCGCCGGGGAGCTGTTTTTT.